These 13 T cell receptor beta chains originate from one sample sequenced in a study of cytotoxic CD8 clonotypes in ibrutinib-treated CLL. Here immunoSEQ multiplex PCR was the method, and the copy in TCRdb shows in-frame clones only, minus some. The sample shows approximately 92,000 clones, roughly three quarters of them seen only once. The sequencing used PBMCs, collected after 24 months of ibrutinib treatment. All receptors derive from a human donor with chronic lymphocytic leukemia.

The rearrangement joins TRBV2 to TRBJ2-1; TRBD2 matches at 10 bases. Germline CDR1 and CDR2: SNHLY and FYNNEI. The V and J ends lost 5 bases and 4 bases, in that order; junction bases with no gene match: 8. The CDR3 extends over 16 amino acids. CDR3 amino acids: CASSRLAGVRYNEQFF. The CDR3 nucleotides are TGTGCCAGCAGTCGACTAGCGGGTGTGAGGTACAATGAGCAGTTCTTC.

This chain uses TRBV9 with TRBJ1-3, with D perhaps TRBD1 (6 bases). The CDR3 length is 15 residues. Deletions cut 5 bases from V and 0 bases from J, with 12 bases between. Germline CDR1 reads SGDLS; CDR2 reads YYNGEE. The CDR3 bases are TGTGCCAGCAGTTGGGACACAGCCTCTGGAAACACCATATATTTT. Protein sequence: CASSWDTASGNTIYF.

The chain has TRBV4-1 and TRBJ2-1; no definite D call. The germline CDR1 and CDR2 sequences are MGHRA and YSYEKL. The V end lost 5 bases, the J end lost 4 bases, and 18 bases lay between the germline ends. The CDR3 consists of 16 residues. CDR3 DNA sequence: TGCGCCAGCAGCTTAAAAGACCCCGAGACATACAATGAGCAGTTCTTC. This gives the protein CASSLKDPETYNEQFF.

This chain joins TRBV27 and TRBJ2-1; D remains unclear. The CDR3 has 16 residues. Germline CDR1 and CDR2: MNHEY and SMNVEV (reference sequence). V lost 4 bases, J lost 4 bases, and 17 bases lay in between. The CDR3: CASSSLLSGPYNEQFF. The CDR3 DNA reads TGTGCCAGCAGTTCCCTCCTGTCCGGCCCGTACAATGAGCAGTTCTTC.

The chain uses TRBV5-1 and TRBJ2-5; no clear D gene. The V gene lost 6 bases and the J gene lost 3 bases, with 18 bases spanning the gap. This CDR3 comprises 15 residues. Germline CDR1 reads SGHRS; CDR2 reads YFSETQ. The CDR3 here is CASNPALITEETQYF. CDR3 nucleotides: TGCGCCAGCAACCCTGCCTTGATAACCGAAGAGACCCAGTACTTC.

This clone has just a few counts. The chain employs TRBV18 and TRBJ2-2, with 7 bases identical to TRBD2. V lost 3 bases and J lost 2; bases outside the gene matches: 3. The CDR3 totals 15 residues. Looked up from germline, CDR1 is KGHSH and CDR2 is LQKENI. The CDR3 is CASSPGTKNTGELFF. In nucleotides, the CDR3 is TGTGCCAGCTCACCGGGGACTAAAAACACCGGGGAGCTGTTTTTT.

The V gene is TRBV6-1, the J gene TRBJ2-1, with TRBD2 matching 9 bases. The V gene end was trimmed by 2 bases and the J gene end by 6 bases; junction bases not matched to a gene: 5. The CDR3 sequence is 15 residues long. From germline, CDR1 is MNHNS and CDR2 SASEGT. CDR3 nucleotide sequence: TGTGCCAGCAGTGAATATGGCGGGGGGGCCAATGAGCAGTTCTTC. Translated, it gives CASSEYGGGANEQFF.

This clone came up once. The chain recombines TRBV7-9 with TRBJ1-2, with D possibly being TRBD1 (6 bases). V lost 1 base to trimming and J lost 8 bases, with 17 bases between them. In germline, CDR1 is SEHNR, CDR2 FQNEAQ (reference sequence). The CDR3 sequence is 15 residues long. The CDR3 DNA reads as TGTGCCAGCAGCTTAGAGGACAGCTGGAGTAGGGGCTACACCTTC. Amino acid sequence: CASSLEDSWSRGYTF. Supplemented by reference TRBV7-9 and TRBJ1-2, the full variable domain reads DTGVSQNPRHKITKRGQNVTFRCDPISEHNRLYWYRQTLGQGPEFLTYFQNEAQLEKSRLLSDRFSAERPKGSFSTLEIQRTEQGDSAMYLCASSLEDSWSRGYTFGSGTRLTVV.

This chain connects TRBV5-6 to TRBJ1-5, with TRBD1 identical over 7 bases. Unmatched junction bases numbered 4, after V lost 1 base and J lost 6 bases. The germline V gene has CDR1 SGHDT and CDR2 YYEEEE. This CDR3 is 14 amino acids long. CDR3 bases: TGTGCCAGCAGCTTGAGGACAGGCTTTCAGCCCCAGCATTTT. Translation gives CASSLRTGFQPQHF.

The J gene is TRBJ2-7, the V gene TRBV7-9; 8 bases are a match to TRBD1. Germline values: CDR1 SEHNR, CDR2 FQNEAQ (reference sequence). The CDR3 is 16 residues long. V dropped 5 bases and J dropped 3; count of bases not matched to a gene: 12. The CDR3 spells CASSAPGQGALYEQYF. CDR3 DNA sequence: TGTGCCAGCAGCGCCCCCGGTCAGGGGGCCCTCTACGAGCAGTACTTC.

The rearrangement uses TRBV25-1 and TRBJ1-3; D is uncertain. The germline V gene encodes CDR1 MGHDK and CDR2 SYGVNS. This CDR3 has 16 amino acids. With 1 base removed from V and 0 bases from J, the gap between germline ends came to 10 bases. CDR3 in amino acids: CASSESRRPSGNTIYF. The DNA of the CDR3 is TGTGCCAGCAGTGAATCAAGGCGGCCCTCTGGAAACACCATATATTTT.

V and J are TRBV30 and TRBJ2-5; TRBD1 or TRBD2 may be the D gene (5 bases each). CDR1 is GTSNPN, CDR2 SVGIG, per germline (reference sequence). V shed 8 bases and J shed 5 bases, with 18 bases lying between them. The CDR3 is 13 residues long. CDR3 loop: CAGNGVEGETQYF. The CDR3 nucleotides read TGTGCCGGGAACGGGGTAGAGGGGGAGACCCAGTACTTC.

V gene TRBV6-6 combines with J gene TRBJ1-5, with D unclear. Germline CDR1 reads MNHNY; CDR2 reads SVGAGI (reference sequence). With 6 bases removed from V and 0 bases from J, the gap between germline ends came to 12 bases. There are 15 residues in the CDR3. The CDR3 loop reads CASRPKSTSNQPQHF. In DNA, the CDR3 is TGTGCCAGCAGGCCGAAGTCAACTAGCAATCAGCCCCAGCATTTT.